This entry features one T cell receptor (beta chain) sequence. Its antigen is currently unknown. The sample belongs to a study of shared clonotypes between healthy human individuals. Whole-study results and caveats: Unshared clonotypes carried lower generation probabilities than those common to all four donors.

The CDR3 covers 18 residues. V lost 0 bases and J 1 base, leaving 17 bases between the germline ends. Germline-derived CDR1 and CDR2 are SEHNR and FQNEAQ (reference sequence). The method was immunoSEQ multiplex PCR; TCRdb's version includes in-frame clones alone and lacks a portion of them. This table has some 550,000 clones, less than 98% appearing once. Sequenced: naive CD4+ T cells sorted from blood. The subset: CD45RA+ positively selected. The chain uses TRBV7-9 and TRBJ2-3, with TRBD2 as a possible D gene (5 bases). This TCR was sampled from a woman between 25 and 40 years old in good health. The CDR3 loop is CASSLAPRAPRGTDTQYF. CDR3 in DNA: TGTGCCAGCAGCTTAGCGCCCCGGGCCCCGAGGGGCACAGATACGCAGTATTTT.